Below, one TCR beta chain is given with its context. Its specificity is not known. In making TCR beta libraries, quantitative 5'-RACE with molecular barcodes was used. From the 5' RACE reads, TCRdb called clonotypes with MiXCR, one entry per CDR3 protein. The top ten clones hold 3% to 4% of a sample with around 120,000 distinct CDR3 sequences, approximately 9.9% of them seen once. The data were obtained in a study of CD8 T cells in ankylosing spondylitis. The germline V gene has CDR1 DFQATT and CDR2 SNEGSKA (reference sequence). V lost 0 bases and J lost 2; bases outside the gene matches: 7. The CDR3 runs 16 residues. Study conclusions and caveats: Ankylosing spondylitis blood appeared to be characterized by a TCR beta motif of fewer than ten highly homologous variants.

V usage is TRBV20-1 and J usage is TRBJ2-7; TRBD1 agrees at 10 bases. Input material: blood, either unsorted or a sorted T cell fraction (not recorded which). This TCR was recovered from a male donor with ankylosing spondylitis or in good health (not recorded which). The CDR3 reads CSARESKGQGTYEQYF. In DNA form, the CDR3 reads TGCAGTGCTAGAGAAAGCAAGGGACAGGGGACCTACGAGCAGTACTTC.